This TCR beta chain was obtained from a study of cytomegalovirus exposure and HLA in healthy donors. Germline assignment: CDR1 GTSNPN and CDR2 SVGIG (reference sequence). V was trimmed by 0 bases and J by 0 bases, leaving 11 bases between them. The CDR3 is 15 residues long. The method was immunoSEQ multiplex PCR; TCRdb's version includes in-frame clones alone and lacks a portion of them. The table shows about 92,000 clones, with approximately 94% occurring only once. On this clone: What it recognizes is unknown.

Overall study findings and caveats: Reportedly, cytomegalovirus status was diagnosed with high sensitivity and specificity. The study designated 164 TCR beta chains cytomegalovirus-associated.

The TCR was taken from a woman aged 25 to 45 in good health and CMV-seropositive. The chain joins TRBV30 to TRBJ1-2, with no clear D. Sample: PBMCs. The CDR3 sequence: CAWSVTGLANYGYTF. The CDR3, as DNA: TGTGCCTGGAGTGTGACTGGGTTAGCTAACTATGGCTACACCTTC. Variable domain in full (rest from reference TRBV30 and TRBJ1-2): SQTIHQWPATLVQPVGSPLSLECTVEGTSNPNLYWYRQAAGRGLQLLFYSVGIGQISSEVPQNLSASRPQDRQFILSSKKLLLSDSGFYLCAWSVTGLANYGYTFGSGTRLTVV.